This T cell receptor beta chain comes out of a study of T cells in tumors after PD-1 blockade. The wider study: Some patients also took daily vismodegib 150 mg during anti-PD-1 treatment.

On this clone: Its target is unknown.

The table came from immunoSEQ multiplex PCR; TCRdb's copy has only in-frame clones and leaves some out. The sample contains 4,000 to 5,000 clones, around two thirds of which appear only once. Study-level findings and limits: Expanded exhausted CD8+ clones after therapy were mostly novel clonotypes.

This CDR3 spans 12 amino acids. V lost 3 bases and J 8 bases, leaving 10 bases between the germline ends. CDR1 is MDHEN, CDR2 SYDVKM, per germline. The V and J genes are TRBV28 and TRBJ1-2; TRBD1 might be the D (6 bases). The clonotype originates from a human donor with basal cell carcinoma. Source: tumor tissue, taken after anti-PD-1 treatment. The CDR3 sequence is CASSLTGGGYTF. The CDR3 DNA reads as TGTGCCAGCAGTTTGACAGGAGGGGGCTACACCTTC.